This T cell receptor beta chain came from a study of blood T cell repertoires in COVID-19 (dated by TCRdb to between 2020 and 2021). Notes on the research overall: Samples from collaborators originated in the United States, Italy and Spain and spanned both the acute and convalescent phases of COVID-19. The prospective study material was composed of cDNA or gDNA derived from T cells, B-cell-depleted T cells, or PBMCs. HLA class I and class II types, where available, came from metadata supplied by the sample provider rather than from assay-based typing. Deeply sampled blood TCRbeta repertoires from subjects exposed to, actively infected with, or recovered from COVID-19 were included in the dataset. A freely available public database, intended as a resource for researchers studying the immune response to SARS-CoV-2, is where the repertoires were released. Nearly every sample came with metadata listing a de-identified subject ID, COVID-19 status, age in years and sex. The samples were drawn from two sources: the first 160 participants of the ongoing ImmuneRACE study, and over 1,000 subjects contributed by 6 global collaborators. Study-level results and caveats: Clinical and demographic metadata were provided uncurated, with the amount varying by source and participant.

TCRbeta CDR3 regions were amplified from genomic DNA by means of the immunoSEQ Assay, a bias-controlled multiplex PCR. As for how the authors treated the data: Within the assay, amplification of reference gene primers was used to estimate how many nucleated cells each sample contained. To quantify the absolute abundance of each unique TCRbeta CDR3 rearrangement, sequence reads were collapsed and filtered. For each sample, productive Simpson clonality was calculated by taking the square root of Simpson's diversity index across productive rearrangements. TCRdb holds this immuneACCESS table with in-frame rearrangements only. Some clones are missing; in checked studies, unresolved V genes explain under half, and the rest has no known cause. V and J calls and clone size are those listed in that table; D and trimming were worked out from the DNA. This sample comprises hundreds of thousands of clones, roughly 86% of them detected only once. Clones ranked in the top ten supply about 2.9% of the sample.

This clone was recorded once. No cognate antigen has been identified for it. It has no much larger one-base neighbor in the sample; base qualities were not kept. The germline ends are 9 bases apart after V is trimmed by 2 bases and J by 5 bases. As encoded in the germline V gene, CDR1 is MDHEN while CDR2 is SYDVKM. The CDR3 numbers 13 residues from cysteine through phenylalanine. The retained sequence is limited to the CDR3, 39 bases, with the frame set at the first base. Collaborating institutions collected whole blood in K2EDTA tubes following their own protocols. For TCRbeta analysis, collaborators shipped samples in one of three forms: frozen whole blood, isolated PBMCs, or DNA extracted from either of those sample types.

Recombination connected TRBV28 to TRBJ1-1; 5 matching bases give a weak D call of TRBD1. The sample taken for sequencing was peripheral blood. This TCR was sampled from a man aged 55 to 70 with acute or convalescent COVID-19. The DNA sequence is as follows: TGTGCCAGCAGTTTAGGGGGGGGGACTGAAGCTTTCTTT. Translated, it reads CASSLGGGTEAFF.